These 5 T cell receptor beta chains came from one sample sequenced in a study of T cell changes during pregnancy in multiple sclerosis. Libraries were prepared by immunoSEQ multiplex PCR; TCRdb keeps only in-frame clonotypes and omits some of them. This table holds tens of thousands of clones, 80% to 95% found once. This material consisted of peripheral blood, taken after pregnancy. The receptors were gathered from a female donor with multiple sclerosis, enrolled in a pregnancy study.

The chain joins TRBV27 to TRBJ1-5, with D possibly TRBD1 on 6 matching bases. The CDR3 extends over 16 amino acids. In germline, CDR1 is MNHEY, CDR2 SMNVEV (reference sequence). The ends were cut back, 0 bases at V and 7 bases at J, with 16 bases in the middle. The DNA for the CDR3 is TGTGCCAGCAGTTTATCGGGGGCGGGGGGACGGCAGCCCCAGCATTTT. Its protein product is CASSLSGAGGRQPQHF.

The gene calls are TRBV4-1 and TRBJ1-1; 7 bases line up with TRBD1. The CDR3 has 15 residues. Germline CDR1 and CDR2: MGHRA and YSYEKL. V lost 5 bases, J lost 1 base, and 7 bases stayed unmatched. CDR3 in amino acids: CASSGTGATNTEAFF. The DNA of the CDR3 is TGCGCCAGCAGCGGCACAGGGGCCACGAACACTGAAGCTTTCTTT.

V usage is TRBV5-5 and J usage is TRBJ1-1; no definite D call. The CDR3 covers 11 residues. CDR1 is SGHKS and CDR2 is YYEKEE in the germline V gene (reference sequence). Trimming cost V 0 bases and J 8 bases, with 5 bases left between them. The CDR3 here is CASSLGGEAFF. Written as DNA, the CDR3 is TGTGCCAGCAGCTTGGGAGGGGAAGCTTTCTTT.

This sequence joins TRBV19 and TRBJ2-2, with 9 positions matching TRBD2. The CDR3 is 18 amino acids. In germline, CDR1 is LNHDA, CDR2 SQIVND (reference sequence). With V trimmed by 3 bases and J by 2 bases, 10 bases remained unmatched. The chain's CDR3 is CASSILGGGASNTGELFF. In nucleotides, the CDR3 is TGTGCCAGTAGTATCCTGGGCGGGGGGGCTTCTAACACCGGGGAGCTGTTTTTT.

The V call is TRBV9, the J call TRBJ1-6; 11 bases agree with TRBD1. Trimming took 3 bases from V and 6 from J; bases not matched to a gene: 2. Per germline, CDR1 SGDLS and CDR2 YYNGEE. The CDR3 covers 15 residues. CDR3: CASSGGQGVNSPLHF. DNA for the CDR3: TGTGCCAGCAGCGGGGGACAGGGGGTTAATTCACCCCTCCACTTT.